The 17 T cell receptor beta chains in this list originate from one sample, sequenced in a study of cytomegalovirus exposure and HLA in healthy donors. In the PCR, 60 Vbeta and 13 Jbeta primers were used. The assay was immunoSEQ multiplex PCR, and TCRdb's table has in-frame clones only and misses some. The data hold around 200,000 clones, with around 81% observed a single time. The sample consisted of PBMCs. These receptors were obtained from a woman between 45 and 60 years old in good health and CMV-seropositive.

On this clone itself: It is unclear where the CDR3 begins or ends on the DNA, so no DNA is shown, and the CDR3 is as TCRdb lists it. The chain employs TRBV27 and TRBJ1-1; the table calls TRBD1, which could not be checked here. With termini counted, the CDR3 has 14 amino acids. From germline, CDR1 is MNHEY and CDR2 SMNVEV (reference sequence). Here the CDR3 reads CASSFGPGGPGAFF.

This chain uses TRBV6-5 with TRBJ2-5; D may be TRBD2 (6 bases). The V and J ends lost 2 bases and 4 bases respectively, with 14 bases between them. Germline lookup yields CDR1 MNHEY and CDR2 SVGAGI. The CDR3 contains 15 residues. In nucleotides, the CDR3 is TGTGCCAGCAGTTACCTTAGGCGGGGAGGAGAGACCCAGTACTTC. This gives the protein CASSYLRRGGETQYF.

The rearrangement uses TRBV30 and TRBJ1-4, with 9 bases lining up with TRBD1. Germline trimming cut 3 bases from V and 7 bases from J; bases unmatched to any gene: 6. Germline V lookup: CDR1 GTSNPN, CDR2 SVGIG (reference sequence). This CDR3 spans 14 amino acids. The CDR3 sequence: CAWRYRGRGEKLFF. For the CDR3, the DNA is TGTGCCTGGAGGTACAGGGGGCGGGGTGAAAAACTGTTTTTT.

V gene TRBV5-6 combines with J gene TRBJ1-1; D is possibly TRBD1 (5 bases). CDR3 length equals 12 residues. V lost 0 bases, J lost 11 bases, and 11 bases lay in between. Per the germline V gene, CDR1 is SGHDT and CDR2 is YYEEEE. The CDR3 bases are TGTGCCAGCAGCTTGGGGGCAGGGCCGGCTTTCTTT. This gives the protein CASSLGAGPAFF.

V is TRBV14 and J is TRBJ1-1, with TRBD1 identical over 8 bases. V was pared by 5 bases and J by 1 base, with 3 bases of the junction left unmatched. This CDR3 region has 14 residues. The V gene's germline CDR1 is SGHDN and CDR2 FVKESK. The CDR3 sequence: CASSDRGGNTEAFF. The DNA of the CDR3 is TGTGCCAGCAGCGACAGGGGTGGGAACACTGAAGCTTTCTTT.

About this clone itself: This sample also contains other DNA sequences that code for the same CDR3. CDR3 loop: CASSFVMGIGKETQYF. The CDR3 DNA sequence: TGCGCCAGCAGCTTCGTGATGGGCATTGGAAAGGAGACCCAGTACTTC. The chain combines TRBV5-1 with TRBJ2-5; D remains unclear. This CDR3 comprises 16 residues. With 2 bases removed from V and 5 bases from J, the gap between germline ends came to 19 bases. Germline V gene sequence: CDR1 SGHRS, CDR2 YFSETQ.

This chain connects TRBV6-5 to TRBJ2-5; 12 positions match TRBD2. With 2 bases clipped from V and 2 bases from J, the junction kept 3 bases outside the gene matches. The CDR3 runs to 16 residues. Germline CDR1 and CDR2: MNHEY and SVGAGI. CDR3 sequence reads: CASSYPGTSGQETQYF. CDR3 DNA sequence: TGTGCCAGCAGTTACCCGGGGACTAGCGGGCAAGAGACCCAGTACTTC.

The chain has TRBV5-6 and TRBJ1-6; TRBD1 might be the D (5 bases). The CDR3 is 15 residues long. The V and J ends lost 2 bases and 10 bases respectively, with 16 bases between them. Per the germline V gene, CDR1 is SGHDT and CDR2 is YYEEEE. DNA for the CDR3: TGTGCCAGCAGCTTCGGGGTATCGGGGGGGTCACCCCTCCACTTT. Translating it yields CASSFGVSGGSPLHF.

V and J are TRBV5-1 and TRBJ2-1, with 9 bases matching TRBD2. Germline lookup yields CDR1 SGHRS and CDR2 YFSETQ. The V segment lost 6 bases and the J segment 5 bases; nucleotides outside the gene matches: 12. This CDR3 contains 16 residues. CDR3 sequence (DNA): TGCGCCAGCACAGGGGATAGCGGGGGACGAAACAATGAGCAGTTCTTC. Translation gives CASTGDSGGRNNEQFF.

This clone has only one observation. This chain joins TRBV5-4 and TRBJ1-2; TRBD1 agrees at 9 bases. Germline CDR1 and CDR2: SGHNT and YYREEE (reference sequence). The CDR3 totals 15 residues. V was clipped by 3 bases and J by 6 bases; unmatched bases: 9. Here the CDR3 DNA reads TGTGCCAGCAGCTACTCCGGGACAGGGAGGAATGGCTACACCTTC. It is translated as CASSYSGTGRNGYTF.

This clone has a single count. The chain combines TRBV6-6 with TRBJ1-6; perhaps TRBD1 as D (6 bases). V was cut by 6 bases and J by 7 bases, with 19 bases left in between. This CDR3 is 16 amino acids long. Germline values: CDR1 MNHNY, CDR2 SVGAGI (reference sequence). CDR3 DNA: TGTGCCAGCAGCTTAGTCAGGGGTCTACAGAATTCACCCCTCCACTTT. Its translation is CASSLVRGLQNSPLHF.

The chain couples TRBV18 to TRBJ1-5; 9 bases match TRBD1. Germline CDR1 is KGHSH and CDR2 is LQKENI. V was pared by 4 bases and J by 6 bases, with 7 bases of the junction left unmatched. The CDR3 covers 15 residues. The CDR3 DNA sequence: TGTGCCAGCTCACACCGGGACAGGGCGGGTCAGCCCCAGCATTTT. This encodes CASSHRDRAGQPQHF.

The DNA for the CDR3 is TGTGCCAGCAGCCGCAGAGCAGGAGGACAGGGGGACGGAAACACCATATATTTT. Its translation: CASSRRAGGQGDGNTIYF. This sequence joins TRBV5-5 and TRBJ1-3, with TRBD1 matching over 10 bases. V shed 4 bases, J shed 4 bases, and the junction held 14 bases outside the gene matches. CDR1 is SGHKS, CDR2 YYEKEE, per germline (reference sequence). The length of the CDR3 is 18 residues.

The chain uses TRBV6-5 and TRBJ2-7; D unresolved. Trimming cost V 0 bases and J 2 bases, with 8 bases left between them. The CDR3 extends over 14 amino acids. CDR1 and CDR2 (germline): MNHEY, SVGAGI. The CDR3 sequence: CASSYSTEPYEQYF. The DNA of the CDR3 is TGTGCCAGCAGTTACTCGACGGAGCCCTACGAGCAGTACTTC.

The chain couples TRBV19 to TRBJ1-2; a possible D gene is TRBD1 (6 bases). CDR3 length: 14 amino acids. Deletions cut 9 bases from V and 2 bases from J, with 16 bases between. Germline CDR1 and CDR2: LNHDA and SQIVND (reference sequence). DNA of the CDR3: TGTGCCAGCACCGGGGGGGCCTTAAACTATGGCTACACCTTC. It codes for CASTGGALNYGYTF.

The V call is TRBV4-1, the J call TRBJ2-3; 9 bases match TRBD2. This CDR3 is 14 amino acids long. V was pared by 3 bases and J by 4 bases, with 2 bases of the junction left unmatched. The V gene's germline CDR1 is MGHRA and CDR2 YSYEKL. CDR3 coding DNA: TGCGCCAGCAGCCAGCGGACTAGCGCAGATACGCAGTATTTT. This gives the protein CASSQRTSADTQYF.

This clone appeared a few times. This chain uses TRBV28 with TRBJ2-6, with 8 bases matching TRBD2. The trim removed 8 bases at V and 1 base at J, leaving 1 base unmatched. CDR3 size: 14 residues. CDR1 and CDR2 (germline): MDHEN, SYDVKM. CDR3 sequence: CASGGGSGANVLTF. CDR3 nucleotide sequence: TGTGCCAGCGGCGGGGGGTCTGGGGCCAACGTCCTGACTTTC.